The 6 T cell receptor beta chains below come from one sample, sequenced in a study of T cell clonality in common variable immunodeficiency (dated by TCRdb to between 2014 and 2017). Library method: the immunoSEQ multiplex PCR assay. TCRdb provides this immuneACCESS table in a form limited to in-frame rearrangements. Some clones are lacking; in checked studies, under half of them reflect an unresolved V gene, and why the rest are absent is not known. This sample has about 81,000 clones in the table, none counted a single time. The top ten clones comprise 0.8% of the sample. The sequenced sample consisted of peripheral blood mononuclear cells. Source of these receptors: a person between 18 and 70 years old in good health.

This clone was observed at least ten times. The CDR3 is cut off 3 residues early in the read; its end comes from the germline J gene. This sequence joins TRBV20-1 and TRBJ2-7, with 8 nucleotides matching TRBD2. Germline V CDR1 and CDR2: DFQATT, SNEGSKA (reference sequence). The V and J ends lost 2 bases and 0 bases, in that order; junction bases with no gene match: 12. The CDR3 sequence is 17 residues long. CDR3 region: CSARSPVTSESSYEQYF. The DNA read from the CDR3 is TGCAGTGCTAGATCCCCGGTGACTAGCGAGAGCTCCTACGAG.

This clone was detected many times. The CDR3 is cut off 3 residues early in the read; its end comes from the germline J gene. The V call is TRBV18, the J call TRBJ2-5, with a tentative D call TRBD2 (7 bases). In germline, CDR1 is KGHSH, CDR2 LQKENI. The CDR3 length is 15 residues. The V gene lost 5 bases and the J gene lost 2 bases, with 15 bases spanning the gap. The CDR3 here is CASSVRGGPQETQYF. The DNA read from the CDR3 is TGTGCCAGCTCAGTGAGGGGGGGTCCGCAAGAGACC.

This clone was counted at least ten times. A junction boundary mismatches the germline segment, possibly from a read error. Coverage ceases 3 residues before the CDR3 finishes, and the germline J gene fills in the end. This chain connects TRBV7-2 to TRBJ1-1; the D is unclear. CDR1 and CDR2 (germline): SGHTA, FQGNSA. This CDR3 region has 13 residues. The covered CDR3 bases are TGTGCCAGCAGCCTAGCCCTATACACTGAA. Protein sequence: CASSLALYTE. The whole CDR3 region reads CASSLALYTEAFF. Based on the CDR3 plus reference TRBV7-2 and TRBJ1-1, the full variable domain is GAGVSQSPSNKVTEKGKDVELRCDPISGHTALYWYRQSLGQGLEFLIYFQGNSAPDKSGLPSDRFSAERTGGSVSTLTIQRTQQEDSAVYLCASSLALYTEAFFGQGTRLTVV.

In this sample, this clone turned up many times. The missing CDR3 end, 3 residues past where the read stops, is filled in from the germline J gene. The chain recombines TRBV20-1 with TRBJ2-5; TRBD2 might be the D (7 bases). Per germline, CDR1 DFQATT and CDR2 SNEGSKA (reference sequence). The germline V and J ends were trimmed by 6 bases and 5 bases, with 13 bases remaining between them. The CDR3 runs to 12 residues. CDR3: CSARTAGETQYF. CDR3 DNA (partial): TGCAGTGCGAGGACAGCGGGGGAGACC.

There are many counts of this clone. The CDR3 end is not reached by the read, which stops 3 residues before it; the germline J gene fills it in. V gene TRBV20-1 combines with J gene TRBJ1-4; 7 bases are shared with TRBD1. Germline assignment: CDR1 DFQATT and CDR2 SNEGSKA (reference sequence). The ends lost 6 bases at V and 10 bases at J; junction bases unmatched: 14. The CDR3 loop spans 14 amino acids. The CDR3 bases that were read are TGCAGTGCGGAAGGAGGGGGCAGAGGGAGAAAA. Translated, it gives CSAEGGGRGRK. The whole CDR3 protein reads CSAEGGGRGRKLFF.

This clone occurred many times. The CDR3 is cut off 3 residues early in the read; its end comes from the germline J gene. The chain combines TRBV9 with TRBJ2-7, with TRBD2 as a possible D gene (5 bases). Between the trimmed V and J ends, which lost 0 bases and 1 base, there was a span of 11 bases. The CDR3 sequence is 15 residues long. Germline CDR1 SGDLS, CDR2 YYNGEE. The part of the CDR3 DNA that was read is TGTGCCAGCAGCGTAGGTCCCCGCGGGTCCTACGAG. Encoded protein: CASSVGPRGSYE. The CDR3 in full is CASSVGPRGSYEQYF. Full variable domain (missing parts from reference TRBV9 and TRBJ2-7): DSGVTQTPKHLITATGQRVTLRCSPRSGDLSVYWYQQSLDQGLQFLIQYYNGEERAKGNILERFSAQQFPDLHSELNLSSLELGDSALYFCASSVGPRGSYEQYFGPGTRLTVT.